This TCR beta chain is from a study of T cell clonality in common variable immunodeficiency. Findings and caveats of the study: TCRbeta clonality was increased in CVID versus healthy controls. Common variable immunodeficiency TCR beta sequences reportedly had fewer deletions and N-nucleotide insertions.

Reduced serum IgG, IgA and/or IgM plus specific antibody deficiency defined CVID. V was cut by 7 bases and J by 1 base, with 13 bases left in between. Germline assignment: CDR1 SGHTA and CDR2 FQGNSA. The CDR3 spans 14 residues. Equal genomic DNA amounts from CVID and control samples were sequenced. Using immunoSEQ multiplex PCR, the repertoire was profiled, and TCRdb retains in-frame clones only, with some absent. The sample is made up of some 25,000 clones, none counted only once. Concerning this clone itself: Its antigen is unknown. Read coverage stops 3 residues before the CDR3 terminus; the germline J gene supplies the remainder.

The chain joins TRBV7-2 to TRBJ1-2; maybe TRBD1 (5 bases). Sequences were obtained from peripheral blood mononuclear cells. The sequence derives from a human donor with common variable immunodeficiency. The sequenced CDR3 bases are TGTGCCAGCACCCTAGACAGCTTTAACTATGGC. This sequence encodes CASTLDSFNYG. The whole CDR3 sequence is CASTLDSFNYGYTF.